This T cell receptor beta chain is from a study of shared clonotypes between healthy human individuals. General study results and limits: Against clonotypes common to all four donors, non-shared ones had lower generation probabilities. In having few donors, the study represented limited genetic and exposure-history diversity. A handful of donors had 5% to 6% of their naive CD4 clonotypes in common.

The CDR3 length is 16 residues. CDR1 SGHNT and CDR2 YYREEE come from the germline V gene (reference sequence). V gave up 4 bases and J gave up 5 bases; unmatched junction bases: 14. As processed by the authors: Owing to the provision of junction-only sequences devoid of quality scores by immunoSEQ, filtering differed. Libraries were prepared by immunoSEQ multiplex PCR; TCRdb keeps only in-frame clonotypes and omits some of them. V and J calls and clone size follow that table, whereas D and trimming were derived from the DNA. The sample consists of about 2 million clones, 85% to 95% of them appearing once. Note on this clone: The antigen remains unidentified.

CD8 cells regarded as naive lacked CD45RO, were positively chosen for CCR7, and omitted terminally differentiated effector memory CD45RA+ cells. This chain uses TRBV5-4 with TRBJ2-5, with 7 nucleotides matching TRBD2. What was sequenced was naive CD8+ T cells sorted from blood. The receptor comes from a young man in good health. Here the CDR3 DNA reads TGTGCCAGCAGCCCCGATAGCGGGTCTGGCAGGGAGACCCAGTACTTC. It yields the protein CASSPDSGSGRETQYF.